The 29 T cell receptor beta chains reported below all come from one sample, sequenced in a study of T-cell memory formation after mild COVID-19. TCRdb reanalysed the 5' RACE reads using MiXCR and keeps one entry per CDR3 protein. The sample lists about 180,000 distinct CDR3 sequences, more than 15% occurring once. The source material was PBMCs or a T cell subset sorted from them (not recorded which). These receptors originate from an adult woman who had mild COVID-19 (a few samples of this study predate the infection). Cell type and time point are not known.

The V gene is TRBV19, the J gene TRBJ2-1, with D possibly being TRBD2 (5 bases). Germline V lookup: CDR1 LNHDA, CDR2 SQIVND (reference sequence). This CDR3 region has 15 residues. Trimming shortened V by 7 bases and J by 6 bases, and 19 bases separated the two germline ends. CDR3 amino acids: CASNLGLGKGNEQFF. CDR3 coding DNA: TGTGCCAGTAATTTAGGACTGGGGAAGGGCAATGAGCAGTTCTTC.

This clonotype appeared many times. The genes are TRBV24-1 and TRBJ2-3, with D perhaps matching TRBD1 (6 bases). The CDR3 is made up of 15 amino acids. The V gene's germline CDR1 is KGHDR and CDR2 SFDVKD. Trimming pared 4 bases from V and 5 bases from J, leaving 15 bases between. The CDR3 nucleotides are TGTGCCACCAGTGACCAGGGGTCTGCTGGAGATACGCAGTATTTT. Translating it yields CATSDQGSAGDTQYF.

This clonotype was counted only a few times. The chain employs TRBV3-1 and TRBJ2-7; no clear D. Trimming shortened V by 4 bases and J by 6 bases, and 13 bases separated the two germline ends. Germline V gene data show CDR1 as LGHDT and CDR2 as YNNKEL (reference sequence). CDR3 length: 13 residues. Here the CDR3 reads CASSPQWASEQYF. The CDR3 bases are TGTGCCAGCAGCCCCCAATGGGCCTCCGAGCAGTACTTC.

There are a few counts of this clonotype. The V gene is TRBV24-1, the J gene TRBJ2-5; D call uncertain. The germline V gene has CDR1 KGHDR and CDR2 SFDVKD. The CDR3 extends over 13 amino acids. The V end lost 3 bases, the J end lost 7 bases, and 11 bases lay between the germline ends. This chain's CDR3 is CATSDGVFGTQYF. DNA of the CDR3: TGTGCCACCAGTGATGGGGTCTTCGGGACCCAGTACTTC.

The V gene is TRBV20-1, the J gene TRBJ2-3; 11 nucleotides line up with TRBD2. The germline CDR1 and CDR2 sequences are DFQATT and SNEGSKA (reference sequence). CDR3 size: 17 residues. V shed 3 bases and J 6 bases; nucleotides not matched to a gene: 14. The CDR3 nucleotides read TGCAGTGCTAGTGCTCTAGCGGGGGGCCCTACCTCGGATACGCAGTATTTT. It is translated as CSASALAGGPTSDTQYF.

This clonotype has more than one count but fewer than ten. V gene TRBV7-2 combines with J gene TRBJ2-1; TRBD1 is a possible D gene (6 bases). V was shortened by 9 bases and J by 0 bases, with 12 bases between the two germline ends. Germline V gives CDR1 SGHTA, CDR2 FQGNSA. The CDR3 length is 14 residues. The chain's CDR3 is CASGQRSSYNEQFF. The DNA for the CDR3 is TGTGCCAGTGGACAGAGAAGCTCCTACAATGAGCAGTTCTTC. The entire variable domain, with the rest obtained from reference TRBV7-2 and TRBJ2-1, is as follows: GAGVSQSPSNKVTEKGKDVELRCDPISGHTALYWYRQSLGQGLEFLIYFQGNSAPDKSGLPSDRFSAERTGGSVSTLTIQRTQQEDSAVYLCASGQRSSYNEQFFGPGTRLTVL.

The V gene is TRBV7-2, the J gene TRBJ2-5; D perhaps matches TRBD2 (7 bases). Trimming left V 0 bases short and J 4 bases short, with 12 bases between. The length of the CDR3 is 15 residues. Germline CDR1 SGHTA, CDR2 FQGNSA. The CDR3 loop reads CASSLAAGAGETQYF. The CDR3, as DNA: TGTGCCAGCAGCTTAGCGGCGGGGGCGGGAGAGACCCAGTACTTC.

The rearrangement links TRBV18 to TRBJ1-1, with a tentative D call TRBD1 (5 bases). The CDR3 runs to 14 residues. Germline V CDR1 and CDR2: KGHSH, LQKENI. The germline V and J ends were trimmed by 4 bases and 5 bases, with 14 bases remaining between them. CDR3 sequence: CASSLTRGKTEAFF. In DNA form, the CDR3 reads TGTGCCAGCTCACTTACCCGGGGGAAGACTGAAGCTTTCTTT.

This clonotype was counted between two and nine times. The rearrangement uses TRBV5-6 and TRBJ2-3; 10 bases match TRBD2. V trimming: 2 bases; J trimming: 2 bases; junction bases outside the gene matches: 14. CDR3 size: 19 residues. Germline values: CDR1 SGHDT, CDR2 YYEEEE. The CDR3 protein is CASSFWTSGKQRITDTQYF. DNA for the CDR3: TGTGCCAGCAGCTTTTGGACTAGCGGCAAACAACGAATCACAGATACGCAGTATTTT.

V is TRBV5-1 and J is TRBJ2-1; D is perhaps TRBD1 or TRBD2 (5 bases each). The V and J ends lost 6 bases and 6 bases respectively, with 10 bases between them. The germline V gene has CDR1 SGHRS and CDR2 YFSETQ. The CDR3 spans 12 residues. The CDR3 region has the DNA TGCGCCAGCAACGAGGGGATCAATGAGCAGTTCTTC. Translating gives CASNEGINEQFF.

Here the CDR3 DNA reads TGCGCCAGCAGCTGGGGGGCCTATGGCTACACCTTC. This gives the protein CASSWGAYGYTF. The chain employs TRBV5-1 and TRBJ1-2; D is possibly TRBD1 (6 bases). The V gene lost 3 bases and the J gene lost 4 bases, with 7 bases spanning the gap. CDR1 SGHRS and CDR2 YFSETQ come from the germline V gene. The CDR3 contains 12 residues.

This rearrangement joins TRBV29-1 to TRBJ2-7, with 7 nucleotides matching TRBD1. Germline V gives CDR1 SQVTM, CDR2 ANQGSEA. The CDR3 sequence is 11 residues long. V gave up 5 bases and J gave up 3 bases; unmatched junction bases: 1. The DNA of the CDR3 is TGCAGCGTTTGGGACAGCTACGAGCAGTACTTC. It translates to CSVWDSYEQYF.

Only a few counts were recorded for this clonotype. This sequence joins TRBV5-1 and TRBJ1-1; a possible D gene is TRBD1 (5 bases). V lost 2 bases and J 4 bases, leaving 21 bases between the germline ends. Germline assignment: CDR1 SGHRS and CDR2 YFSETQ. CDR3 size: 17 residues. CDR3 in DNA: TGCGCCAGCAGCTTAGGGCTCAAGGCCAACGGGGGCACTGAAGCTTTCTTT. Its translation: CASSLGLKANGGTEAFF.

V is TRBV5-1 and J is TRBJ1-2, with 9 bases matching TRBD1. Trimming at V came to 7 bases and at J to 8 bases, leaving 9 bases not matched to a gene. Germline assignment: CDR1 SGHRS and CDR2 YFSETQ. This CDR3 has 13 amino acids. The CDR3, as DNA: TGCGCCAGCGGACAGGGGATGTACTCGGGCTACACCTTC. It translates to CASGQGMYSGYTF.

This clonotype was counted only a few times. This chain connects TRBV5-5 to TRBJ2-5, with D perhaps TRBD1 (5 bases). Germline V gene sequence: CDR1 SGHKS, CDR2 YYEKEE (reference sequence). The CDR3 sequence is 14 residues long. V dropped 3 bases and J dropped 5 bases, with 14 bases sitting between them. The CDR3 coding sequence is TGTGCCAGCAGCTCCCAAGGGGTTGGGGAGACCCAGTACTTC. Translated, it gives CASSSQGVGETQYF.

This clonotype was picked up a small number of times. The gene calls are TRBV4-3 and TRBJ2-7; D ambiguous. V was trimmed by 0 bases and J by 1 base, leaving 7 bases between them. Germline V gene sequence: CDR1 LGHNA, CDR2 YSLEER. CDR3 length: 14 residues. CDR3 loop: CASSQDFGSYEQYF. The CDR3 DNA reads TGCGCCAGCAGCCAAGATTTTGGATCCTACGAGCAGTACTTC.

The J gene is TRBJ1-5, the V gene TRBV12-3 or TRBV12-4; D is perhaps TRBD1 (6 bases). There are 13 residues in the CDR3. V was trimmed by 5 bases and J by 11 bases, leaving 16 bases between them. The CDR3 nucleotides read TGTGCCAGCAGTACAGGGACCACCGGTTCCCAGCATTTT. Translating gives CASSTGTTGSQHF.

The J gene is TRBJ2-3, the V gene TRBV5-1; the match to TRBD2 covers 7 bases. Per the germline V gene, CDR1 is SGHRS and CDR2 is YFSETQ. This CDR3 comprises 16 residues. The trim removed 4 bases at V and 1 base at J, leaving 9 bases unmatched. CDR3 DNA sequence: TGCGCCAGCAGCCCGACGGCGGGGGTTGGCACAGATACGCAGTATTTT. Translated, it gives CASSPTAGVGTDTQYF. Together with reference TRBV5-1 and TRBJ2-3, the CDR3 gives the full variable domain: KAGVTQTPRYLIKTRGQQVTLSCSPISGHRSVSWYQQTPGQGLQFLFEYFSETQRNKGNFPGRFSGRQFSNSRSEMNVSTLELGDSALYLCASSPTAGVGTDTQYFGPGTRLTVL.

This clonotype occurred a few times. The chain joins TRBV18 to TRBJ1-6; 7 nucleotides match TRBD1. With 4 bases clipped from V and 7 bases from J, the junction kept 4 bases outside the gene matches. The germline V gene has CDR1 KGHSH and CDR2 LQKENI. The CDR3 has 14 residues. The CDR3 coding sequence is TGTGCCAGCTCACAGGACAGGAAAAATTCACCCCTCCACTTT. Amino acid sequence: CASSQDRKNSPLHF.

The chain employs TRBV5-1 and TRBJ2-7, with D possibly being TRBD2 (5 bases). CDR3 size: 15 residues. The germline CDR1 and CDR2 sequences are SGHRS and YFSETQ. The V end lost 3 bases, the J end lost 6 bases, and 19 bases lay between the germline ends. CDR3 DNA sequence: TGCGCCAGCAGCTCATCAATCACTAGACCCAGCGAGCAGTACTTC. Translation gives CASSSSITRPSEQYF.

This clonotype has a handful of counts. The CDR3 DNA follows: TGTGCCAGCGGGTCATATCAAGAGACCCAGTACTTC. Translated: CASGSYQETQYF. The chain has TRBV2 and TRBJ2-5, with unresolved D. V was pared by 8 bases and J by 2 bases, with 9 bases between. The CDR3 has 12 amino acids. From germline, CDR1 is SNHLY and CDR2 FYNNEI.

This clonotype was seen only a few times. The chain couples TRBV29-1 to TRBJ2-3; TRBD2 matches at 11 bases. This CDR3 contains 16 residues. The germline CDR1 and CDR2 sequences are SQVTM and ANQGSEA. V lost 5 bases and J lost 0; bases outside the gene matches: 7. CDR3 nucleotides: TGCAGCGTTACTAGCGGGGGAATATCTAGCACAGATACGCAGTATTTT. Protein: CSVTSGGISSTDTQYF.

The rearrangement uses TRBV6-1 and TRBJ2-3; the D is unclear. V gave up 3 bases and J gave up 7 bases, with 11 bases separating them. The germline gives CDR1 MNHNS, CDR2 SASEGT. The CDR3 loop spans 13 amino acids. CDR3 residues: CASSELVENTQYF. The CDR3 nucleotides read TGTGCCAGCAGTGAGTTGGTGGAGAATACGCAGTATTTT.

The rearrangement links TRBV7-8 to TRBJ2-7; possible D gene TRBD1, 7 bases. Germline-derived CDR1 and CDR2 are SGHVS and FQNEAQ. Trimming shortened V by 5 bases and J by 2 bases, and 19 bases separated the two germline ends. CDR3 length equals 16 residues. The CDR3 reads CASSTGTGGTAYEQYF. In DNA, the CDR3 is TGTGCCAGCAGCACGGGGACTGGTGGGACAGCCTACGAGCAGTACTTC.

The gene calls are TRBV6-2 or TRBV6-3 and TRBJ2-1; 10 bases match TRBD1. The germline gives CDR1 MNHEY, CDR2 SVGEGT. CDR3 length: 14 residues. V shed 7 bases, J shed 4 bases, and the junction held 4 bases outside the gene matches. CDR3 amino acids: CASKKDRGYNEQFF. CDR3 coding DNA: TGTGCCAGCAAGAAGGACAGGGGGTACAATGAGCAGTTCTTC.

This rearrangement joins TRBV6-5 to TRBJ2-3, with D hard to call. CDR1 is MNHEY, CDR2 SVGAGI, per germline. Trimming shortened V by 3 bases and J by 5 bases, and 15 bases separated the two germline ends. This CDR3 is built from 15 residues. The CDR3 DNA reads TGTGCCAGCAGTTATGGTTACAGCCTCCGAGATACGCAGTATTTT. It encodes CASSYGYSLRDTQYF.

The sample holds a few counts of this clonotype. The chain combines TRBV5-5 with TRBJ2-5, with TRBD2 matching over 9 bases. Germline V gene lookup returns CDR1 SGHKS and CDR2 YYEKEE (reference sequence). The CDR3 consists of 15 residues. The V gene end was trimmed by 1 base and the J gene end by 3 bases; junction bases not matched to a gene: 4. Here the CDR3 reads CASSLRLAGKETQYF. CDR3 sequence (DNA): TGTGCCAGCAGCTTGAGGCTAGCGGGAAAAGAGACCCAGTACTTC. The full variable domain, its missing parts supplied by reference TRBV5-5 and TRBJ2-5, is DAGVTQSPTHLIKTRGQQVTLRCSPISGHKSVSWYQQVLGQGPQFIFQYYEKEERGRGNFPDRFSARQFPNYSSELNVNALLLGDSALYLCASSLRLAGKETQYFGPGTRLLVL.

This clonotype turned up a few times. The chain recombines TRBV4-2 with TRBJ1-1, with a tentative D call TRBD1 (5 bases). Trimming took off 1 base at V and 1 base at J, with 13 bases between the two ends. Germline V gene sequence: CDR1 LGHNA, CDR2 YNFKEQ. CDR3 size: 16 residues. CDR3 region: CASSQASWGGNTEAFF. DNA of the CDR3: TGTGCCAGCAGCCAAGCTTCTTGGGGGGGGAACACTGAAGCTTTCTTT.

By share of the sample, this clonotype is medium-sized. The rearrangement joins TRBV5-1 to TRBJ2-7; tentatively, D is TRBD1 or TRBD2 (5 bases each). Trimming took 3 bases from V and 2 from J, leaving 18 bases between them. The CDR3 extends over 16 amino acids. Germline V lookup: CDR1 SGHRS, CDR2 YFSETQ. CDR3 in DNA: TGCGCCAGCAGCTCAACTACCGGGACCCTTACCTACGAGCAGTACTTC. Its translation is CASSSTTGTLTYEQYF.